This TCR beta chain was retrieved from a study of tumor-infiltrating lymphocytes in localized non-small cell lung cancer. V lost 2 bases and J 2 bases, leaving 8 bases between the germline ends. This CDR3 has 15 amino acids. Germline V lookup: CDR1 SGHRS, CDR2 YFSETQ. Sequenced by immunoSEQ multiplex PCR; TCRdb stores in-frame clones only, minus some. The profile shows 9,500 to 15,000 clones, 78% of them singletons. On this clone itself: The antigen remains undetermined.

Study-wide results and caveats: Only some patients had TCR sequencing, depending on available tissue.

The chain links TRBV5-1 to TRBJ2-6, with D possibly TRBD2 on 5 matching bases. Source material: lung tumor tissue. This receptor was obtained from a human donor with non-small cell lung cancer. The CDR3 sequence: CASSFAGTGANVLTF. CDR3 in DNA: TGCGCCAGCAGCTTCGCGGGCACTGGGGCCAACGTCCTGACTTTC.